Below, one T cell receptor beta chain is given with its context. There are many counts of this clonotype. What this receptor recognizes is not known. No quality values exist for individual bases; no much larger clone is one base distant. The CDR3 has 14 amino acids, counting the end cysteine and phenylalanine. Of all the DNA, just the CDR3 is kept, 42 bases in frame from base 1. CDR1 and CDR2, looked up from the germline V gene, are SGHAT and FQNNGV. Trimming takes 4 bases off V and 7 bases off J; junction bases not matched to a gene: 4. The sample's time point, from its label and the paper: sample taken at primary tumor resection. Donors were 72 patients with early-stage, untreated non-small cell lung cancer from the lung TRACERx cohort. Without any cell sorting, TCR sequencing was performed on whole RNA extracted either from tumor and nontumor lung tissue or from cryopreserved PBMC samples. Only patients with enough RNA available from two or more tumor regions were chosen for TCR sequencing. A lung pathologist reviewed the tumor and adjacent nontumor lung specimens before the specimens were selected.

Library construction relied on 5' RACE. Sequencing was performed on a NextSeq 500. To allow correction of PCR and sequencing errors, the TCR library protocol tagged every TCR cDNA molecule with a unique molecular identifier. The paper's processing steps were these. Decombinator tools were used for TCR identification, UMI-based error correction and CDR3 extraction. Expanded TCRs were defined as those above a frequency of 2 per 1,000, corresponding to the top 1% of the tumor frequency distribution. Expanded tumor TCRs were classed as regional if statistically deemed absent (corrected P<0.05) from at least one tumor region, otherwise ubiquitous. Each repertoire was subsampled 100 times to 5,000 TCRs, after which Renyi diversity was computed with the R vegan package. CDR3 similarity networks were built from amino acid triplet string-kernel similarity, connecting CDR3s with pairwise similarity above 0.82. TCRdb reworked the public reads: Q25 trimming with fastp, MiXCR clone assembly, productive beta chains retained. Rows with one shared CDR3 protein collapse into an entry with the most common genes and DNA. TCRdb, not the authors, supplied the V and J calls. The sample profile shows 20,000 to 25,000 distinct CDR3 sequences; approximately 4.3% of them were found once. The biggest ten clones account for more than 8.5% of the sample.

This specimen comes from a study of spatial heterogeneity in lung cancer (dated by TCRdb to the late 2010s). General notes on the study: Beta-chain transcripts were consistently detected in greater numbers than alpha-chain transcripts, which likely reflects a higher abundance of beta-chain transcripts. In tumor regions, TCR transcript counts showed a strong correlation with a T cell transcriptional module score derived from matched bulk RNA-seq. In the raw uncorrected reads, each unique combination of TCR and UMI appeared more than ten times on average. In non-small cell lung cancer, the study quantitatively compared TCR alpha and beta repertoires across several tumor regions, matched nontumor lung, and blood. The study linked features of the TCR repertoire to counts of nonsynonymous mutations, which were determined by whole-exome sequencing of tumor tissue. Both alpha and beta chains were TCR-sequenced in samples taken at surgery, namely 220 tumor regions, around 70 matched nontumor lung samples and 50 to 60 PBMC samples. Broader findings and caveats from the paper: The tumor nonsynonymous mutation count correlated with the number of expanded intratumoral alpha and beta TCRs. TCR-seq coverage of tumor T cells was estimated at only about 7% for alpha chains and 12% to 15% for beta chains. Confirming at a functional level the hypothesis that regional TCRs recognize regional mutations was considered to require additional single-cell paired TCR alpha and beta sequencing. Counts of ubiquitous and regional expanded TCRs were found to correlate with counts of ubiquitous and regional nonsynonymous mutations, respectively.

Sequenced material: lung tumor tissue, taken at surgery. This clonotype originated in a male donor with early-stage non-small cell lung cancer. The chain couples TRBV11-2 to TRBJ2-1, with TRBD1 identical over 10 junction bases. The sequence in DNA is TGTGCCAGCAGCTCCGACAGGGGGCTAAATGAGCAGTTCTTC. This sequence encodes CASSSDRGLNEQFF. Outside the CDR3, residues come from the reference TRBV11-2 and TRBJ2-1 proteins, so the full variable domain is: EAGVAQSPRYKIIEKRQSVAFWCNPISGHATLYWYQQILGQGPKLLIQFQNNGVVDDSQLPKDRFSAERLKGVDSTLKIQPAKLEDSAVYLCASSSDRGLNEQFFGPGTRLTVL.